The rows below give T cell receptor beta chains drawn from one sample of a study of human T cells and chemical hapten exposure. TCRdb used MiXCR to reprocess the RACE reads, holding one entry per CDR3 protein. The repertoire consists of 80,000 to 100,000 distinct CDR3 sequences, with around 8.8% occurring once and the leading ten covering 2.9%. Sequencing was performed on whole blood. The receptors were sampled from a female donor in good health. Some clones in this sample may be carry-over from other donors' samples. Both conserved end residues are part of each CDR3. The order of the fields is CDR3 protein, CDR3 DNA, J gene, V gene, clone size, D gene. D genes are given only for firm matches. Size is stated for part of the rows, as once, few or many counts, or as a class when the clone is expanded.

cdr3_aa: CASSLSRNQPQHF; cdr3_nt: TGTGCCAGCAGTTTATCCAGAAATCAGCCCCAGCATTTT; j_call: TRBJ1-5; v_call: TRBV27; clone_size: many; d_call: .
cdr3_aa: CASSRGTTRNSPLHF; cdr3_nt: TGTGCCAGCAGTCGGGGGACCACTCGAAATTCACCCCTCCACTTT; j_call: TRBJ1-6; v_call: TRBV6-5; clone_size: few; d_call: .
cdr3_aa: CSVEDLDRAHYGYTF; cdr3_nt: TGCAGCGTTGAAGATCTTGACAGGGCGCACTATGGCTACACCTTC; j_call: TRBJ1-2; v_call: TRBV29-1; clone_size: few; d_call: TRBD1
cdr3_aa: CASSGVSGANVLTF; cdr3_nt: TGTGCCAGCAGCGGTGTCTCTGGGGCCAACGTCCTGACTTTC; j_call: TRBJ2-6; v_call: TRBV9; clone_size: few; d_call: .
cdr3_aa: CASSQGLSAFF; cdr3_nt: TGTGCCAGCAGCCAGGGATTGTCGGCTTTCTTT; j_call: TRBJ1-1; v_call: TRBV3-1; clone_size: many; d_call: .
cdr3_aa: CSASGTANTGELFF; cdr3_nt: TGCAGTGCTTCCGGGACAGCGAACACCGGGGAGCTGTTTTTT; j_call: TRBJ2-2; v_call: TRBV20-1; clone_size: many; d_call: TRBD1
cdr3_aa: CASTNPGTSVYEQYF; cdr3_nt: TGTGCCAGCACCAACCCCGGGACTAGCGTATACGAGCAGTACTTC; j_call: TRBJ2-7; v_call: TRBV7-2; clone_size: .; d_call: TRBD2
cdr3_aa: CSARSPGGNTEAFF; cdr3_nt: TGCAGTGCTAGATCACCAGGGGGGAACACTGAAGCTTTCTTT; j_call: TRBJ1-1; v_call: TRBV20-1; clone_size: .; d_call: TRBD1
cdr3_aa: CASSLFPIGTDTQYF; cdr3_nt: TGTGCCAGCAGTTTATTCCCCATTGGCACAGATACGCAGTATTTT; j_call: TRBJ2-3; v_call: TRBV27; clone_size: many; d_call: .
cdr3_aa: CSVEYVKEEKLFF; cdr3_nt: TGCAGCGTTGAATATGTGAAGGAGGAAAAACTGTTTTTT; j_call: TRBJ1-4; v_call: TRBV29-1; clone_size: .; d_call: .
cdr3_aa: CASSLTGGDYEQYF; cdr3_nt: TGTGCCAGCAGTTTGACAGGGGGAGACTACGAGCAGTACTTC; j_call: TRBJ2-7; v_call: TRBV6-6; clone_size: many; d_call: TRBD1
cdr3_aa: CSVEGQRGYNEQFF; cdr3_nt: TGCAGCGTTGAAGGGCAGCGGGGCTACAATGAGCAGTTCTTC; j_call: TRBJ2-1; v_call: TRBV29-1; clone_size: few; d_call: TRBD2
cdr3_aa: CSVDRLEGTGELFF; cdr3_nt: TGCAGCGTTGACAGACTAGAAGGCACCGGGGAGCTGTTTTTT; j_call: TRBJ2-2; v_call: TRBV29-1; clone_size: few; d_call: .
cdr3_aa: CASSPTPGSSDTQYF; cdr3_nt: TGTGCCAGCAGCCCCACACCAGGCAGTTCAGATACGCAGTATTTT; j_call: TRBJ2-3; v_call: TRBV5-5; clone_size: .; d_call: .
cdr3_aa: CASSGSNQPQHF; cdr3_nt: TGTGCCAGCAGTGGCAGCAATCAGCCCCAGCATTTT; j_call: TRBJ1-5; v_call: TRBV2; clone_size: few; d_call: .
cdr3_aa: CASRFTGAGQPQHF; cdr3_nt: TGTGCCAGCAGATTTACAGGGGCAGGTCAGCCCCAGCATTTT; j_call: TRBJ1-5; v_call: TRBV28; clone_size: few; d_call: TRBD1
cdr3_aa: CASATGTNYEQYF; cdr3_nt: TGTGCCAGTGCGACCGGGACTAACTACGAGCAGTACTTC; j_call: TRBJ2-7; v_call: TRBV11-1; clone_size: few; d_call: TRBD2
cdr3_aa: CASSLESGNIQYF; cdr3_nt: TGTGCCAGCAGCTTAGAATCAGGCAACATTCAGTACTTC; j_call: TRBJ2-4; v_call: TRBV11-2; clone_size: .; d_call: .
cdr3_aa: CASSVTGSRTEAFF; cdr3_nt: TGTGCCAGCAGCGTTACAGGGAGCAGGACTGAAGCTTTCTTT; j_call: TRBJ1-1; v_call: TRBV9; clone_size: .; d_call: .
cdr3_aa: CASSWGDSDNYGYTF; cdr3_nt: TGCGCCAGCAGCTGGGGCGACAGCGATAACTATGGCTACACCTTC; j_call: TRBJ1-2; v_call: TRBV5-1; clone_size: .; d_call: .
cdr3_aa: CASSQGSQGLHEPQHF; cdr3_nt: TGTGCCAGCAGCCAAGGGTCCCAGGGACTACATGAGCCCCAGCATTTT; j_call: TRBJ1-5; v_call: TRBV4-2; clone_size: .; d_call: .
cdr3_aa: CARGNYGAKNIQYF; cdr3_nt: TGTGCTCGAGGAAATTACGGAGCCAAAAACATTCAGTACTTC; j_call: TRBJ2-4; v_call: TRBV5-5; clone_size: few; d_call: .
cdr3_aa: CASSNRGRSYEQYF; cdr3_nt: TGCGCCAGCAGTAACCGGGGACGCTCCTACGAGCAGTACTTC; j_call: TRBJ2-7; v_call: TRBV10-2; clone_size: many; d_call: .
cdr3_aa: CASRSGTENIQYF; cdr3_nt: TGTGCCAGCAGGTCAGGGACAGAAAACATTCAGTACTTC; j_call: TRBJ2-4; v_call: TRBV12-3/TRBV12-4; clone_size: .; d_call: TRBD1
cdr3_aa: CARLENTEAFF; cdr3_nt: TGTGCCAGGCTTGAGAACACTGAAGCTTTCTTT; j_call: TRBJ1-1; v_call: TRBV11-3; clone_size: many; d_call: .
cdr3_aa: CASSWVGSSTDTQYF; cdr3_nt: TGCGCCAGCTCATGGGTCGGGTCTAGCACAGATACGCAGTATTTT; j_call: TRBJ2-3; v_call: TRBV5-1; clone_size: .; d_call: .
cdr3_aa: CASSFRSSGRVETQYF; cdr3_nt: TGTGCCAGCAGTTTTCGGAGTAGCGGGAGGGTGGAGACCCAGTACTTC; j_call: TRBJ2-5; v_call: TRBV27; clone_size: .; d_call: TRBD2
cdr3_aa: CASSPTSGSNEQFF; cdr3_nt: TGCGCCAGCAGCCCGACTAGCGGGAGTAATGAGCAGTTCTTC; j_call: TRBJ2-1; v_call: TRBV4-3; clone_size: .; d_call: TRBD2
cdr3_aa: CASSQGVSGQDFNYGYTF; cdr3_nt: TGTGCCAGCAGCCAAGGTGTGTCGGGACAGGATTTTAACTATGGCTACACCTTC; j_call: TRBJ1-2; v_call: TRBV3-1; clone_size: few; d_call: TRBD1
cdr3_aa: CSARPGQVYGYTF; cdr3_nt: TGCAGTGCCAGACCGGGACAAGTATATGGCTACACCTTC; j_call: TRBJ1-2; v_call: TRBV20-1; clone_size: many; d_call: .
cdr3_aa: CAISGSGSSYNEQFF; cdr3_nt: TGTGCCATCAGTGGTAGCGGGAGCTCCTACAATGAGCAGTTCTTC; j_call: TRBJ2-1; v_call: TRBV10-3; clone_size: many; d_call: TRBD2
cdr3_aa: CASTPYTVNTEAFF; cdr3_nt: TGTGCCAGCACGCCCTATACAGTGAACACTGAAGCTTTCTTT; j_call: TRBJ1-1; v_call: TRBV28; clone_size: few; d_call: .
cdr3_aa: CASSQANTDFTEAFF; cdr3_nt: TGCGCCAGCAGCCAAGCAAATACAGATTTTACTGAAGCTTTCTTT; j_call: TRBJ1-1; v_call: TRBV4-1; clone_size: .; d_call: .
cdr3_aa: CASSADPGTSPNYGYTF; cdr3_nt: TGTGCCAGCAGCGCCGACCCTGGGACATCCCCTAACTATGGCTACACCTTC; j_call: TRBJ1-2; v_call: TRBV9; clone_size: .; d_call: .
cdr3_aa: CSARDEAGRGRDTQYF; cdr3_nt: TGCAGTGCTAGAGATGAGGCGGGCAGGGGGCGAGATACGCAGTATTTT; j_call: TRBJ2-3; v_call: TRBV20-1; clone_size: .; d_call: TRBD1
cdr3_aa: CSARGSSSYNEQFF; cdr3_nt: TGCAGTGCTAGGGGGTCGAGCTCCTACAATGAGCAGTTCTTC; j_call: TRBJ2-1; v_call: TRBV20-1; clone_size: many; d_call: .
cdr3_aa: CASSERVAGGPDEQFF; cdr3_nt: TGTGCCAGCAGTGAACGGGTAGCGGGAGGGCCCGATGAGCAGTTCTTC; j_call: TRBJ2-1; v_call: TRBV2; clone_size: few; d_call: TRBD2
cdr3_aa: CASSPQVQETQYF; cdr3_nt: TGTGCCAGCAGCCCTCAGGTTCAAGAGACCCAGTACTTC; j_call: TRBJ2-5; v_call: TRBV7-3; clone_size: .; d_call: .
cdr3_aa: CASSAWTSGKGEQYF; cdr3_nt: TGTGCCAGCAGCGCATGGACTAGCGGGAAGGGCGAGCAGTACTTC; j_call: TRBJ2-7; v_call: TRBV5-6; clone_size: few; d_call: TRBD2
cdr3_aa: CASITYDRGITEAFF; cdr3_nt: TGTGCCAGCATCACATATGACAGGGGTATCACTGAAGCTTTCTTT; j_call: TRBJ1-1; v_call: TRBV6-6; clone_size: many; d_call: TRBD1
cdr3_aa: CASSSLRDHNEQFF; cdr3_nt: TGTGCCAGCAGTTCGTTGAGGGACCACAATGAGCAGTTCTTC; j_call: TRBJ2-1; v_call: TRBV28; clone_size: .; d_call: .
cdr3_aa: CASSLGLAGPEETQYF; cdr3_nt: TGTGCCAGCAGCTTGGGACTAGCGGGACCGGAAGAGACCCAGTACTTC; j_call: TRBJ2-5; v_call: TRBV5-5; clone_size: .; d_call: TRBD2
cdr3_aa: CSVDKGNEQFF; cdr3_nt: TGCAGCGTTGACAAGGGTAATGAGCAGTTCTTC; j_call: TRBJ2-1; v_call: TRBV29-1; clone_size: many; d_call: .
cdr3_aa: CASGLLGKNEKLFF; cdr3_nt: TGTGCCAGCGGCTTGTTAGGGAAAAATGAAAAACTGTTTTTT; j_call: TRBJ1-4; v_call: TRBV2; clone_size: few; d_call: .
cdr3_aa: CASKIRRLVTEAFF; cdr3_nt: TGTGCCAGCAAGATACGGAGATTGGTAACTGAAGCTTTCTTT; j_call: TRBJ1-1; v_call: TRBV2; clone_size: .; d_call: .
cdr3_aa: CASRRTGGYTEAFF; cdr3_nt: TGTGCCAGCAGAAGAACAGGGGGATACACTGAAGCTTTCTTT; j_call: TRBJ1-1; v_call: TRBV12-3/TRBV12-4; clone_size: few; d_call: TRBD1
cdr3_aa: CSALSLAGGTGELFF; cdr3_nt: TGCAGTGCTTTAAGTCTAGCGGGAGGGACCGGGGAGCTGTTTTTT; j_call: TRBJ2-2; v_call: TRBV20-1; clone_size: .; d_call: TRBD2
cdr3_aa: CASSSIPGPLEAFF; cdr3_nt: TGTGCCAGCAGTTCCATACCGGGACCTCTTGAAGCTTTCTTT; j_call: TRBJ1-1; v_call: TRBV6-2/TRBV6-3; clone_size: .; d_call: .
cdr3_aa: CAISGPQGADTEAFF; cdr3_nt: TGTGCCATCAGTGGACCCCAGGGGGCGGACACTGAAGCTTTCTTT; j_call: TRBJ1-1; v_call: TRBV10-3; clone_size: many; d_call: TRBD1
cdr3_aa: CASSQLATGGSRYF; cdr3_nt: TGCGCCAGCAGCCAATTAGCCACGGGAGGGTCGAGGTACTTC; j_call: TRBJ2-4; v_call: TRBV4-1; clone_size: many; d_call: TRBD2
cdr3_aa: CASSSGQRDTDTQYF; cdr3_nt: TGTGCCAGCAGCTCCGGACAGCGAGACACAGATACGCAGTATTTT; j_call: TRBJ2-3; v_call: TRBV6-1; clone_size: few; d_call: .
cdr3_aa: CASRGVGGREDGYTF; cdr3_nt: TGTGCCAGCAGAGGCGTGGGGGGGCGCGAGGATGGCTACACCTTC; j_call: TRBJ1-2; v_call: TRBV28; clone_size: .; d_call: .
cdr3_aa: CASSLLPGQGAGRNTEAFF; cdr3_nt: TGTGCCAGCAGCCTCCTCCCCGGACAGGGGGCAGGAAGGAACACTGAAGCTTTCTTT; j_call: TRBJ1-1; v_call: TRBV3-1; clone_size: few; d_call: TRBD1